This TCR beta chain was documented in a study of T-cell memory formation after mild COVID-19. This clonotype has just a few counts. Using its own MiXCR run on the 5' RACE reads, TCRdb lists one record per CDR3 protein. The table has just over 400,000 distinct CDR3 sequences, 20% to 30% seen once. Trimming shortened V by 7 bases and J by 6 bases, and 8 bases separated the two germline ends. The germline gives CDR1 KGHDR, CDR2 SFDVKD. The CDR3 spans 12 residues. The genes are TRBV24-1 and TRBJ2-2; tentative D call: TRBD1 (6 bases). The TCR comes from an adult woman who had mild COVID-19 (a few samples of this study predate the infection). Cell type and time point are not known. The sequenced sample consisted of PBMCs or a T cell subset sorted from them (not recorded which). The CDR3 DNA sequence: TGTGCCACCAGACAGGGACCCGGGGAGCTGTTTTTT. Translating it yields CATRQGPGELFF.